This entry describes one TCR beta chain. Its antigen is currently not known. No qualities accompany the bases; no much larger clone lies one base away. Preparation of the library involved the immunoSEQ multiplex PCR assay. For TCR sequencing, RNA was extracted from every sample and reverse transcribed into cDNA to serve as template. SuperScript III was used for first-strand cDNA synthesis, primed with a 2:1 mix of oligo-dT and random hexamers. A synthetic immune receptor repertoire was used to assess amplification bias, and residual bias was removed computationally. As for the authors' bioinformatics: After raw reads were preprocessed to remove errors, the CDR3 was defined following IMGT conventions as running from the conserved cysteine to phenylalanine. Clonality was calculated as 1 minus Shannon entropy normalized by log2 of the number of productive unique TCRs. CD4 or CD8 identity of scalp clones was inferred by cross-referencing scalp TCRbeta sequences with sorted blood CD4 and CD8 repertoires. The immuneACCESS repertoire file appears here via TCRdb, limited to in-frame rearrangements. These files lack a portion of the clones; in checked studies, under half of the deficit traces to unresolved V genes, and the cause of the others is not known. V and J calls and clone size are those listed in that table; D and trimming were worked out from the DNA. Recorded for this sample are about 120,000 clones; about 54% of them occurred a single time. 30% of the sample is taken by the ten largest.

From the germline V gene, CDR1 is SGHTA and CDR2 is FQGNSA. Trimming takes 6 bases from V and 0 bases from J, and the germline ends sit 13 bases apart. The CDR3 starts with the cysteine, ends with the phenylalanine, and has 15 residues. The entry retains the CDR3 DNA only, 45 bases that are in frame from base 1. The sample originates from a study of CD8+ T cells in alopecia areata (dated by TCRdb to between 2018 and 2020). About the study as a whole: The treated patients, all with moderate-to-severe alopecia areata, were enrolled in an open-label pilot trial of oral tofacitinib given at 5 to 10 mg twice daily. Tofacitinib was given for 6 to 18 months, followed by 6 months of follow-up off drug to assess delayed response and recurrence. Scalp clonality was compared across normal scalp (n=4), patchy alopecia areata scalp (n=8), and alopecia totalis/universalis scalp (n=8). In both human patients and the C3H/HeJ mouse model, the study applied high-throughput TCRbeta sequencing to look at T cell clonal expansion in alopecia areata. Patients on tofacitinib were biopsied at baseline and after 4 and 24 weeks of treatment, and several of the patients also had a later scalp biopsy. RNA came from the PAXgene miRNA kit for fixed scalp, the miRNeasy kit for PBMCs, and the RNeasy kit for mouse skin. Amplification of TCRbeta CDR3 regions was done by immunoSEQ multiplex PCR using 35 Vbeta forward primers and 13 Jbeta reverse primers. The SALT score, which quantifies the percentage of affected scalp surface area, was used to measure disease severity in treated patients. Scalp tissue and sorted CD4+ and CD8+ peripheral blood T cells from patchy and totalis/universalis alopecia areata patients and from healthy controls were covered by human TCRbeta sequencing. General study outcomes and caveats: Scalp clonality and the number of expanded CD8+ clones among the top 100 scalp clones were significantly decreased by tofacitinib. Many expanded lesional clones were found to persist in scalp and blood during tofacitinib treatment, and relapse after treatment cessation may be partly explained by this persistence. Compared with mice, TCR sequences shared between patients were less clear, possibly partly because of HLA diversity across the patient population. Unlike mouse skin, where gammadelta T cells dominate, normal human skin contains resident alphabeta T cells that get sequenced too, which complicates analysis of the scalp TCR repertoire. Lesional scalp, especially in alopecia totalis/universalis, showed higher clonality and more expanded CD8+ clones than normal scalp, suggesting antigenic drive. The treated cohort was small, with a single nonresponder, so links between baseline CD8+ expansion and response need larger studies.

Sample time point, as interpreted from the label and publication: less than five weeks on oral tofacitinib. The treatment or condition label, read with the paper, signifies: oral pan-JAK inhibitor, 5-10 mg twice daily. From alopecia areata patients, peripheral blood was collected along with lesional scalp punch biopsies. PBMCs were isolated by density centrifugation and stained for CD3, CD4 and CD8, after which CD4+ and CD8+ T cells were sorted on a FACSAria. Rearrangement joined TRBV7-2 to TRBJ2-3; the D segment could be TRBD2, given 5 matching bases. The input for sequencing was CD8+ T cells sorted from blood, taken at week 4, from a patient treated with tofacitinib. The sequence was obtained from a human donor with alopecia areata. DNA sequence: TGTGCCAGCAGTTTGGCCTTAGCGAGCACAGATACGCAGTATTTT. Its product reads: CASSLALASTDTQYF.